This T cell receptor beta chain was observed in a study of neurological immune-mediated disorders. Trimming stripped 6 bases from V and 6 bases from J, with 12 bases between. CDR3 size: 13 residues. Germline V lookup: CDR1 LNHDA, CDR2 SQIVND (reference sequence). TCRdb redid the calling of the 5' RACE reads with MiXCR, one entry per CDR3 protein. The sample has fewer than 60,000 distinct CDR3 sequences, over 9% seen once; the top ten hold about 5.4%. In this sample, this clonotype turned up many times. The V and J genes are TRBV19 and TRBJ2-1; D tentatively reads TRBD1 or TRBD2 (6 bases each). The TCR comes from a man between 65 and 85 years old with HTLV-1-associated myelopathy (HAM/TSP). The sequenced material came from PBMCs. The CDR3 loop reads CASRGGAGNEQFF. The DNA for the CDR3 is TGTGCCAGTAGGGGGGGCGCCGGCAATGAGCAGTTCTTC.